What follows are 17 T cell receptor beta chains derived from one specimen sequenced in a study of early T cells in non-severe SARS-CoV-2 infection. TCRdb re-derived calls from the 5' RACE reads in MiXCR, one entry per CDR3 protein. The sample contains some 30,000 distinct CDR3 sequences, 6% to 7% of which appear only once. Sequenced input: whole blood. The receptors derive from an adult who was a healthcare worker with PCR-confirmed SARS-CoV-2 infection or an uninfected control (not recorded which).

Many counts were recorded for this clonotype. This chain uses TRBV7-2 with TRBJ2-7; D might be TRBD1 (6 bases). The germline V and J ends were trimmed by 5 bases and 1 base, with 15 bases remaining between them. This CDR3 region has 15 residues. Germline CDR1 and CDR2: SGHTA and FQGNSA. CDR3 sequence (DNA): TGTGCCAGCAGCGCCAGGGGAACCGGGTCCTACGAGCAGTACTTC. Translated, it gives CASSARGTGSYEQYF.

There are many counts of this clonotype. V gene TRBV28 combines with J gene TRBJ2-3, with TRBD2 matching over 9 bases. Germline V lookup: CDR1 MDHEN, CDR2 SYDVKM. After removal of 3 bases from V and 6 bases from J, the junction contained 10 bases not matched to a gene. The CDR3 is 16 residues long. The CDR3 loop reads CASSFNLAGRVDTQYF. The CDR3 DNA reads as TGTGCCAGCAGTTTTAACCTAGCGGGACGGGTCGATACGCAGTATTTT.

This clonotype was seen many times. The chain uses TRBV28 and TRBJ1-5; unclear D gene. V was clipped by 5 bases and J by 6 bases, with 17 bases between them. CDR1 and CDR2 (germline): MDHEN, SYDVKM. The CDR3 length is 15 residues. The CDR3 nucleotides read TGTGCCAGCAGTGCAGATCCGGGCCTGGGTCAGCCCCAGCATTTT. This gives the protein CASSADPGLGQPQHF.

The chain carries TRBV19 and TRBJ1-5, with D uncertain. V was trimmed by 0 bases and J by 2 bases, leaving 14 bases between them. Germline loops: CDR1 LNHDA, CDR2 SQIVND (reference sequence). The CDR3 length is 17 residues. The DNA for the CDR3 is TGTGCCAGTAGTATAGATGGCTTCCCGGGCGGCAATCAGCCCCAGCATTTT. Its translation: CASSIDGFPGGNQPQHF. The full variable domain, with the rest looked up from reference TRBV19 and TRBJ1-5, is DGGITQSPKYLFRKEGQNVTLSCEQNLNHDAMYWYRQDPGQGLRLIYYSQIVNDFQKGDIAEGYSVSREKKESFPLTVTSAQKNPTAFYLCASSIDGFPGGNQPQHFGDGTRLSIL.

This clonotype was seen ten or more times. This rearrangement joins TRBV4-2 to TRBJ2-7; the D gene is possibly TRBD2 (6 bases). V dropped 8 bases and J dropped 3 bases, with 20 bases sitting between them. The germline CDR1 and CDR2 sequences are LGHNA and YNFKEQ. The CDR3 is 15 residues long. CDR3 residues: CASAIEEEGDYEQYF. In DNA form, the CDR3 reads TGTGCCAGCGCCATAGAAGAGGAGGGAGACTACGAGCAGTACTTC.

Ten or more counts support this clonotype. The chain uses TRBV18 and TRBJ2-1, with 8 bases aligning to TRBD2. Germline V gives CDR1 KGHSH, CDR2 LQKENI. The CDR3 runs to 15 residues. V shed 6 bases, J shed 7 bases, and the junction held 11 bases outside the gene matches. This chain's CDR3 is CASSLTSAAPNEQFF. CDR3 DNA sequence: TGTGCCAGCTCTCTGACTAGCGCAGCACCTAATGAGCAGTTCTTC.

In its sample, this clonotype was seen many times. V is TRBV3-1 and J is TRBJ2-3; 7 positions match TRBD2. V lost 1 base to trimming and J lost 2 bases; unmatched junction nucleotides: 12. Germline-derived CDR1 and CDR2 are LGHDT and YNNKEL (reference sequence). The CDR3 loop spans 18 amino acids. The CDR3 protein is CASSQVSSGRAPTDTQYF. The CDR3 coding sequence is TGTGCCAGCAGCCAAGTATCAAGTGGGAGGGCCCCCACAGATACGCAGTATTTT.

This clonotype was picked up many times. The gene calls are TRBV12-3 or TRBV12-4 and TRBJ2-5; D is unresolved. The CDR3 is 13 residues long. Trimming removed 6 bases at V and 2 bases at J, with 10 bases between. The CDR3 loop is CASRGQNQETQYF. In nucleotides, the CDR3 is TGTGCCAGCAGGGGCCAGAATCAAGAGACCCAGTACTTC.

This clonotype has just a few counts. This chain uses TRBV7-8 with TRBJ2-4; possible D gene TRBD2, 6 bases. CDR1 and CDR2 (germline): SGHVS, FQNEAQ. The V gene lost 7 bases and the J gene lost 8 bases, with 18 bases spanning the gap. The CDR3 length is 14 residues. The DNA for the CDR3 is TGTGCCAGCACCAAGGCGGGGCTACGAGACATTCAGTACTTC. Its protein is CASTKAGLRDIQYF.

This clonotype occurred a few times. The V gene is TRBV15, the J gene TRBJ2-3, with D hard to call. The germline V gene has CDR1 LNHNV and CDR2 YYDKDF (reference sequence). CDR3 length equals 14 residues. The V and J ends lost 0 bases and 5 bases respectively, with 9 bases between them. CDR3 sequence reads: CATSRDRRGDTQYF. CDR3 nucleotide sequence: TGTGCCACCAGCAGAGATCGTCGAGGAGATACGCAGTATTTT.

There are many counts of this clonotype. The chain employs TRBV19 and TRBJ2-1; the D gene could be TRBD1 or TRBD2 (6 bases each). Germline values: CDR1 LNHDA, CDR2 SQIVND (reference sequence). Trimming stripped 5 bases from V and 3 bases from J, with 17 bases between. CDR3 length: 16 amino acids. Here the CDR3 DNA reads TGTGCCAGTAGTGTACTCTGGCGGGGACACTACAATGAGCAGTTCTTC. Translation: CASSVLWRGHYNEQFF.

This clonotype was found a few times. V gene TRBV7-9 combines with J gene TRBJ2-5; D is perhaps TRBD1 (5 bases). From germline, CDR1 is SEHNR and CDR2 FQNEAQ (reference sequence). The CDR3 is 13 residues long. Between the trimmed V and J ends, which lost 2 bases and 3 bases, there was a span of 7 bases. The CDR3, as DNA: TGTGCCAGCAGCTTAAGGGGCGAAGAGACCCAGTACTTC. Its translation is CASSLRGEETQYF.

This clonotype came up many times. The chain is built from TRBV2 and TRBJ1-1; TRBD1 might be the D (5 bases). The CDR3 is 15 amino acids. CDR1 is SNHLY, CDR2 FYNNEI, per germline. With 7 bases removed from V and 1 base from J, the gap between germline ends came to 16 bases. CDR3 sequence (DNA): TGTGCCAGCACGAACATGGGGCAGGAGAACACTGAAGCTTTCTTT. The encoded protein is CASTNMGQENTEAFF.

At least ten counts were recorded for this clonotype. The chain links TRBV28 to TRBJ2-4; weak D call: TRBD1 (5 bases). This CDR3 is 14 amino acids long. V lost 3 bases, J lost 7 bases, and 13 bases lay in between. The germline V gene has CDR1 MDHEN and CDR2 SYDVKM. CDR3 coding DNA: TGTGCCAGCAGTTTCCGGGCAGGGCTGAACATTCAGTACTTC. It is translated as CASSFRAGLNIQYF.

This clonotype came up many times. The chain links TRBV20-1 to TRBJ2-7; 9 bases are shared with TRBD2. V was clipped by 3 bases and J by 0 bases; unmatched bases: 9. The CDR3 has 16 amino acids. Germline assignment: CDR1 DFQATT and CDR2 SNEGSKA (reference sequence). The CDR3 sequence is CSASESIAGVSYEQYF. The DNA for the CDR3 is TGCAGTGCTAGCGAATCCATAGCGGGGGTCTCCTACGAGCAGTACTTC.

The chain combines TRBV3-1 with TRBJ2-7; D call uncertain. The V end was cut by 2 bases, the J end by 2 bases, with 4 bases between. Per germline, CDR1 LGHDT and CDR2 YNNKEL (reference sequence). CDR3 size: 12 residues. The CDR3 DNA is TGTGCCAGCAGCCAATTCGCCTACGAGCAGTACTTC. Translated, it gives CASSQFAYEQYF.

In its sample, this clonotype ranks as medium-sized. V and J are TRBV4-1 and TRBJ1-3, with TRBD1 as a possible D gene (5 bases). The CDR3 consists of 15 residues. V lost 0 bases and J lost 3, with 9 bases in between. Germline values: CDR1 MGHRA, CDR2 YSYEKL. The CDR3 nucleotides are TGCGCCAGCAGCCAAGAAGGGACGGTTGGAAACACCATATATTTT. As protein: CASSQEGTVGNTIYF.